Below are 24 T cell receptor beta chains sequenced from a single sample in a study of T-cell memory formation after mild COVID-19. TCRdb redid the calling of the 5' RACE reads with MiXCR, one entry per CDR3 protein. This table holds around 450,000 distinct CDR3 sequences, around 24% found once. Sequenced sample: PBMCs or a T cell subset sorted from them (not recorded which). All receptors derive from an adult woman who had mild COVID-19 (a few samples of this study predate the infection). Cell type and time point are not known.

The CDR3 nucleotides are TGTGCCAGCAGCTTAGTGGTTCCTAGCGGGGGGGCCTTGGCAGATACGCAGTATTTT. This gives the protein CASSLVVPSGGALADTQYF. The chain combines TRBV7-6 with TRBJ2-3, with 12 bases lining up with TRBD2. V was clipped by 1 base and J by 4 bases; unmatched bases: 12. Germline CDR1 is SGHVS and CDR2 is FNYEAQ. The length of the CDR3 is 19 residues.

The gene calls are TRBV20-1 and TRBJ2-7; D may be TRBD2 (6 bases). Germline CDR1 reads DFQATT; CDR2 reads SNEGSKA (reference sequence). The CDR3 length is 16 residues. Trimming took 4 bases from V and 9 from J, leaving 28 bases between them. The CDR3, as DNA: TGCAGTGCTATCCCCTTAAGGGACTTAACTTTACGAGTGCAGTACTTC. Encoded protein: CSAIPLRDLTLRVQYF.

The gene calls are TRBV9 and TRBJ2-3; 11 bases match TRBD2. Germline V CDR1 and CDR2: SGDLS, YYNGEE. V was clipped by 1 base and J by 0 bases; unmatched bases: 1. This CDR3 is built from 16 residues. The CDR3 nucleotides are TGTGCCAGCAGCGTACGACTAGCGGGGAGCACAGATACGCAGTATTTT. It is translated as CASSVRLAGSTDTQYF.

J is TRBJ2-3 and V is TRBV6-5; 8 positions match TRBD2. Germline V CDR1 and CDR2: MNHEY, SVGAGI. The CDR3 runs to 16 residues. Germline trimming cut 5 bases from V and 4 bases from J; bases unmatched to any gene: 11. The CDR3: CASSNLSGSLADTQYF. DNA for the CDR3: TGTGCCAGCAGTAACCTAAGCGGGAGTCTGGCAGATACGCAGTATTTT.

This clonotype was seen a handful of times. The chain carries TRBV5-1 and TRBJ2-7; perhaps TRBD1 as D (5 bases). The germline V gene has CDR1 SGHRS and CDR2 YFSETQ. The germline V and J ends were trimmed by 4 bases and 2 bases, with 16 bases remaining between them. This CDR3 spans 15 amino acids. The CDR3 DNA reads TGCGCCAGCAGCCCACCGGAAACAGGTCCCTACGAGCAGTACTTC. This codes for CASSPPETGPYEQYF.

A few counts support this clonotype. The chain has TRBV12-3 or TRBV12-4 and TRBJ2-7; D not certain. Between the trimmed V and J ends, which lost 7 bases and 2 bases, there was a span of 15 bases. The CDR3 covers 14 residues. CDR3 sequence reads: CASTPDTNPYEQYF. The CDR3 region has the DNA TGTGCCAGCACCCCAGACACCAATCCCTACGAGCAGTACTTC.

This clonotype has a handful of counts. The chain links TRBV20-1 to TRBJ2-5; D call uncertain. Germline CDR1 DFQATT, CDR2 SNEGSKA (reference sequence). The germline V and J ends were trimmed by 3 bases and 1 base, with 6 bases remaining between them. The CDR3 runs to 12 residues. The DNA of the CDR3 is TGCAGTGCTAGGACACTCCAAGAGACCCAGTACTTC. Translated, it gives CSARTLQETQYF.

This clonotype was counted between two and nine times. The chain has TRBV4-3 and TRBJ1-2; 8 bases agree with TRBD1. Germline V CDR1 and CDR2: LGHNA, YSLEER. This CDR3 has 17 amino acids. Trimming removed 0 bases from V and 4 bases from J; junction bases left unmatched: 10. The CDR3, as DNA: TGCGCCAGCAGCCAAGACAGGGGGCACCCACACACCTATGGCTACACCTTC. Amino acid sequence: CASSQDRGHPHTYGYTF.

The table lists this clonotype with a few counts. This chain links TRBV4-2 with TRBJ2-7; D uncertain. CDR1 and CDR2 (germline): LGHNA, YNFKEQ. This CDR3 region has 15 residues. Trimming cost V 2 bases and J 2 bases, with 13 bases left between them. The CDR3 reads CASSQKMARTYEQYF. CDR3 DNA: TGTGCCAGCAGCCAAAAAATGGCGCGAACCTACGAGCAGTACTTC.

This clonotype was counted at least ten times. The V call is TRBV7-9, the J call TRBJ2-5; D is ambiguous. This CDR3 spans 15 amino acids. Germline V gives CDR1 SEHNR, CDR2 FQNEAQ (reference sequence). Trimming took off 4 bases at V and 3 bases at J, with 15 bases between the two ends. The CDR3: CASSSSDWAKETQYF. The CDR3 DNA is TGTGCCAGCAGCTCATCTGACTGGGCGAAAGAGACCCAGTACTTC. Looking up the rest from reference TRBV7-9 and TRBJ2-5 gives the full variable domain: DTGVSQNPRHKITKRGQNVTFRCDPISEHNRLYWYRQTLGQGPEFLTYFQNEAQLEKSRLLSDRFSAERPKGSFSTLEIQRTEQGDSAMYLCASSSSDWAKETQYFGPGTRLLVL.

This clonotype was detected ten times or more. The J gene is TRBJ2-1, the V gene TRBV2, with D unclear. CDR1 is SNHLY, CDR2 FYNNEI, per germline. The CDR3 loop spans 11 amino acids. Trimming stripped 8 bases from V and 2 bases from J, with 4 bases between. As DNA, the CDR3 is TGTGCCAGCGGGACCTACAATGAGCAGTTCTTC. Translated: CASGTYNEQFF.

The V and J genes are TRBV5-1 and TRBJ2-1; tentative D call: TRBD2 (6 bases). The V gene's germline CDR1 is SGHRS and CDR2 YFSETQ. The CDR3 covers 15 residues. Trimming shortened V by 4 bases and J by 5 bases, and 16 bases separated the two germline ends. The CDR3 here is CASSMWGEAHNEQFF. The CDR3 nucleotides read TGCGCCAGCAGCATGTGGGGGGAGGCCCACAATGAGCAGTTCTTC.

The V call is TRBV5-1, the J call TRBJ2-2; 11 bases align to TRBD2. CDR1 and CDR2 (germline): SGHRS, YFSETQ. With 4 bases clipped from V and 1 base from J, the junction kept 3 bases outside the gene matches. This CDR3 comprises 16 residues. The CDR3 loop is CASSLLAGENTGELFF. DNA of the CDR3: TGCGCCAGCAGCCTACTAGCGGGGGAGAACACCGGGGAGCTGTTTTTT.

This clonotype was detected only a few times. J is TRBJ2-3 and V is TRBV12-3 or TRBV12-4; 7 nucleotides align to TRBD1. The CDR3 spans 14 residues. The V and J ends lost 3 bases and 4 bases, in that order; junction bases with no gene match: 4. The CDR3 nucleotides read TGTGCCAGCAGTTTGGGACAGACCCCAGATACGCAGTATTTT. It specifies CASSLGQTPDTQYF.

There are a few counts of this clonotype. The chain links TRBV6-2 or TRBV6-3 to TRBJ1-2; D is ambiguous. CDR1 and CDR2 from the germline V gene are MNHEY and SVGEGT. Trimming pared 0 bases from V and 5 bases from J, leaving 13 bases between. The CDR3 has 15 amino acids. The CDR3 nucleotides are TGTGCCAGCAGTTACTCGTCCGGGCCCCGGTATGGCTACACCTTC. Translation gives CASSYSSGPRYGYTF.

The genes are TRBV6-1 and TRBJ2-7; TRBD2 agrees at 11 bases. The V gene end was trimmed by 4 bases and the J gene end by 3 bases; junction bases not matched to a gene: 2. The germline CDR1 and CDR2 sequences are MNHNS and SASEGT. The CDR3 extends over 14 amino acids. CDR3 sequence (DNA): TGTGCCAGCAGTGGACTAGCGGGGTTCTACGAGCAGTACTTC. This encodes CASSGLAGFYEQYF.

V gene TRBV3-1 combines with J gene TRBJ1-1; D not certain. This CDR3 contains 12 residues. Germline lookup yields CDR1 LGHDT and CDR2 YNNKEL (reference sequence). Trimming shortened V by 1 base and J by 8 bases, and 8 bases separated the two germline ends. The CDR3 is CASSQVGWEAFF. CDR3 nucleotides: TGTGCCAGCAGCCAAGTCGGGTGGGAAGCTTTCTTT.

The chain employs TRBV20-1 and TRBJ1-2; TRBD1 aligns across 12 bases. In germline, CDR1 is DFQATT, CDR2 SNEGSKA (reference sequence). J was trimmed by 5 bases and V by 1 base; bases with no gene match: 8. The CDR3 covers 16 residues. The CDR3 loop reads CSARAGGDRGHYGYTF. The CDR3 DNA is TGCAGTGCTAGAGCGGGAGGGGACAGGGGGCATTATGGCTACACCTTC.

The chain carries TRBV20-1 and TRBJ2-1, with D possibly matching TRBD2 (6 bases). Germline V lookup: CDR1 DFQATT, CDR2 SNEGSKA (reference sequence). V was shortened by 6 bases and J by 5 bases, with 11 bases between the two germline ends. The CDR3 sequence is 12 residues long. This chain's CDR3 is CSATGLDNEQFF. The CDR3, as DNA: TGCAGTGCCACGGGACTCGACAATGAGCAGTTCTTC.

This clonotype was counted a few times. The chain combines TRBV18 with TRBJ1-1, with 10 nucleotides matching TRBD1. V gave up 8 bases and J gave up 3 bases; unmatched junction bases: 6. CDR3 size: 14 residues. The germline CDR1 and CDR2 sequences are KGHSH and LQKENI. For the CDR3, the DNA is TGTGCCAGCCCTGGGACAGGGGAGGACACTGAAGCTTTCTTT. Translated, it gives CASPGTGEDTEAFF.

The chain links TRBV10-3 to TRBJ2-2; D possibly corresponds to TRBD1 (6 bases). Looked up from germline, CDR1 is ENHRY and CDR2 is SYGVKD. The CDR3 runs to 15 residues. Trimming shortened V by 6 bases and J by 0 bases, and 11 bases separated the two germline ends. The CDR3 sequence is CAIRGDNANTGELFF. CDR3 nucleotides: TGTGCCATCAGGGGGGACAACGCGAACACCGGGGAGCTGTTTTTT.

This chain connects TRBV7-9 to TRBJ2-7, with unresolved D. CDR1 is SEHNR and CDR2 is FQNEAQ in the germline V gene (reference sequence). This CDR3 spans 15 amino acids. V was pared by 2 bases and J by 0 bases, with 11 bases between. The CDR3 region is CASSLPKPDSYEQYF. The CDR3 nucleotides are TGTGCCAGCAGCTTACCGAAGCCGGACTCCTACGAGCAGTACTTC.

This clonotype was observed a handful of times. The gene calls are TRBV5-1 and TRBJ1-1; 7 bases match TRBD1. CDR1 is SGHRS, CDR2 YFSETQ, per germline. This CDR3 is built from 16 residues. Losses at the gene ends were 0 bases for V and 1 base for J; bases not matched to a gene: 6. In nucleotides, the CDR3 is TGCGCCAGCAGCTTGGATGGACAGGTGAAGAACACTGAAGCTTTCTTT. Its protein is CASSLDGQVKNTEAFF. The full variable domain, its missing parts supplied by reference TRBV5-1 and TRBJ1-1, is KAGVTQTPRYLIKTRGQQVTLSCSPISGHRSVSWYQQTPGQGLQFLFEYFSETQRNKGNFPGRFSGRQFSNSRSEMNVSTLELGDSALYLCASSLDGQVKNTEAFFGQGTRLTVV.

The V call is TRBV5-5, the J call TRBJ1-5; D is undetermined. The length of the CDR3 is 15 residues. The germline CDR1 and CDR2 sequences are SGHKS and YYEKEE (reference sequence). Trimming removed 4 bases at V and 0 bases at J, with 11 bases between. CDR3 sequence (DNA): TGTGCCAGCAGCGTGGCCCTATATAGCAATCAGCCCCAGCATTTT. It specifies CASSVALYSNQPQHF.